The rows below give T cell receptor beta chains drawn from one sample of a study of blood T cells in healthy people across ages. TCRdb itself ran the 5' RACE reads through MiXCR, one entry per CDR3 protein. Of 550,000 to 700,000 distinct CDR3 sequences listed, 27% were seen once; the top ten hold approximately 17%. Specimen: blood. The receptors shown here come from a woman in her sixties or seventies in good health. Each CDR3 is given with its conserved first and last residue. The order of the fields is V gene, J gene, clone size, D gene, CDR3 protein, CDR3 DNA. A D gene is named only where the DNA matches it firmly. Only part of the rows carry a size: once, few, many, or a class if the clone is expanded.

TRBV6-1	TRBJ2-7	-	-	CASSEALGVQLYEQYF	TGTGCCAGCAGTGAAGCTCTGGGTGTCCAACTCTACGAGCAGTACTTC
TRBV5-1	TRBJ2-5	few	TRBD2	CASSLVLAVKETQYF	TGCGCCAGCAGCTTGGTACTAGCGGTGAAAGAGACCCAGTACTTC
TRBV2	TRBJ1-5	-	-	CASSAVTGIQPQHF	TGTGCCAGCAGTGCAGTTACAGGGATCCAGCCCCAGCATTTT
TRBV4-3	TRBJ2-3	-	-	CASSQMSSPGPTDTQYF	TGCGCCAGCAGCCAAATGTCGTCCCCAGGGCCCACAGATACGCAGTATTTT
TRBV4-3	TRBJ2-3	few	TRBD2	CASSQVIDQRGGTDTQYF	TGCGCCAGCAGCCAAGTTATCGATCAGCGGGGGGGCACAGATACGCAGTATTTT
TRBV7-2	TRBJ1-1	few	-	CANSLSDSHTEAFF	TGTGCCAACAGCTTATCGGACAGCCACACTGAAGCTTTCTTT
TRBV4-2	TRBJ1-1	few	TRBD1	CASSQVHRGNTEAFF	TGTGCCAGCAGCCAAGTCCACAGGGGAAACACTGAAGCTTTCTTT
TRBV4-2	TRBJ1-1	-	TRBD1	CASNLYDRGETEAFF	TGTGCCAGCAACCTCTACGACAGGGGGGAAACTGAAGCTTTCTTT
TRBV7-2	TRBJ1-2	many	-	CASSLDGGGYTF	TGTGCCAGCAGCTTAGATGGGGGTGGCTACACCTTC
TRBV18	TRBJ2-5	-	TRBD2	CASSPRQVAGAQETQYF	TGTGCCAGCTCACCACGGCAGGTAGCGGGGGCCCAAGAGACCCAGTACTTC
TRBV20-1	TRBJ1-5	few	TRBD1	CSASPGGVNRPQHF	TGCAGTGCTTCCCCAGGGGGCGTGAATCGGCCCCAGCATTTT
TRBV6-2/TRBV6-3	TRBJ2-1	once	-	CASSYVGTRGGSYNEQFF	TGTGCCAGCAGTTACGTCGGAACTAGGGGGGGATCCTACAATGAGCAGTTCTTC
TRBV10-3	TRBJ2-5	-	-	CAISETGGSQETQYF	TGTGCCATCAGTGAGACCGGCGGTTCCCAAGAGACCCAGTACTTC
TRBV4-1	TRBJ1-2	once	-	CASSQLVDRRNYGYTF	TGCGCCAGCAGCCAACTCGTGGACCGCCGAAACTATGGCTACACCTTC
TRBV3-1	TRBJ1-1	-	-	CASSGDGPPEAFF	TGTGCCAGCAGCGGGGACGGACCACCTGAAGCTTTCTTT
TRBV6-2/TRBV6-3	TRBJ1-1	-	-	CASRPTGLTEAFF	TGTGCCAGCAGGCCCACAGGGCTCACTGAAGCTTTCTTT
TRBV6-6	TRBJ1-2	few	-	CASRRAQGDYGYTF	TGTGCCAGCAGACGTGCACAGGGAGACTATGGCTACACCTTC
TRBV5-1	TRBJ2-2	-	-	CASLALDTGELFF	TGCGCCAGCTTGGCCTTGGACACCGGGGAGCTGTTTTTT
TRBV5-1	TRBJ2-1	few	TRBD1	CASSTGTGGADEQFF	TGCGCCAGCAGCACGGGGACAGGGGGAGCGGATGAGCAGTTCTTC
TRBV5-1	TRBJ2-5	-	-	CASSSAGQLMETQYF	TGCGCCAGCAGCTCCGCCGGACAGTTGATGGAGACCCAGTACTTC
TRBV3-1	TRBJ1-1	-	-	CASRLREGSTGAFF	TGTGCCAGCAGGCTCCGGGAGGGTAGTACTGGAGCTTTCTTT
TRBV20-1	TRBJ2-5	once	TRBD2	CSARGGTSKSNVETQYF	TGCAGTGCTAGAGGTGGGACTAGCAAGAGCAATGTGGAGACCCAGTACTTC
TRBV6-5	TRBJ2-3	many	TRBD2	CASSRGGGTDTQYF	TGTGCCAGCAGTCGCGGGGGAGGCACAGATACGCAGTATTTT